A single sample gave rise to the 27 T cell receptor beta chains below, sequenced in a study of blood T cell repertoires in COVID-19. Assay used: immunoSEQ multiplex PCR; TCRdb lists only in-frame clones, some missing. The data show some 200,000 clones, about 83% seen once. The sequencing sample was made of peripheral blood. Every receptor here comes from a woman in her twenties or thirties with COVID-19, enrolled during active disease.

In its sample, this clone was seen once. The chain has TRBV24-1 and TRBJ2-1; TRBD2 matches 12 bases. This CDR3 region has 15 residues. After removal of 4 bases from V and 8 bases from J, the junction contained 5 bases not matched to a gene. Germline V gene lookup returns CDR1 KGHDR and CDR2 SFDVKD. Here the CDR3 reads CATSDQTSGSDEQFF. The CDR3 region has the DNA TGTGCCACCAGTGACCAGACTAGCGGGAGTGATGAGCAGTTCTTC.

J is TRBJ2-7 and V is TRBV12-3 or TRBV12-4, with 9 bases lining up with TRBD2. This CDR3 spans 11 amino acids. The V gene end was trimmed by 8 bases and the J gene end by 5 bases; junction bases not matched to a gene: 1. The CDR3 coding sequence is TGTGCCAGCCGACTAGCGGACGAGCAGTACTTC. Protein: CASRLADEQYF.

The chain uses TRBV5-1 and TRBJ2-7; 13 positions match TRBD2. The CDR3 consists of 15 residues. The trim removed 4 bases at V and 5 bases at J, leaving 6 bases unmatched. Germline CDR1 SGHRS, CDR2 YFSETQ. In DNA form, the CDR3 reads TGCGCCAGCAGCGTACTAGCGGGAGGGTCCCACGAGCAGTACTTC. This sequence encodes CASSVLAGGSHEQYF.

J is TRBJ1-1 and V is TRBV30; no reliable D call. The CDR3 extends over 12 amino acids. Trimming removed 6 bases from V and 0 bases from J, with 8 bases in between. Per the germline V gene, CDR1 is GTSNPN and CDR2 is SVGIG (reference sequence). Written as DNA, the CDR3 is TGTGCCTGCTCCCAGGTGAACACTGAAGCTTTCTTT. Amino acids: CACSQVNTEAFF.

CDR3 DNA sequence: TGTGCCATTCGACTAGCGGGAGGGCGTGAGCAGTTCTTC. This encodes CAIRLAGGREQFF. The chain recombines TRBV12-3 or TRBV12-4 with TRBJ2-1; 14 nucleotides match TRBD2. The length of the CDR3 is 13 residues. Trimming at V came to 10 bases and at J to 9 bases, leaving 5 bases not matched to a gene.

CDR3 bases: TGTGCCAGCAGCCCTAGCCCGGCGGTTTACAATGAGCAGTTCTTC. It translates to CASSPSPAVYNEQFF. V gene TRBV11-2 combines with J gene TRBJ2-1, with D possibly TRBD2 on 5 matching bases. Trimming took off 5 bases at V and 4 bases at J, with 15 bases between the two ends. This CDR3 has 15 residues. Germline V gives CDR1 SGHAT, CDR2 FQNNGV.

The chain links TRBV12-5 to TRBJ2-7; D might be TRBD2 (5 bases). This CDR3 region has 15 residues. CDR1 is LGHNT and CDR2 is FRNRAP in the germline V gene. Trimming cost V 0 bases and J 7 bases, with 16 bases left between them. CDR3 in DNA: TGTGCTAGTGGTTTGGTACAGAGCTATCGGAGGGAGCAGTACTTC. It specifies CASGLVQSYRREQYF.

This rearrangement joins TRBV5-4 to TRBJ2-6; 8 bases agree with TRBD1. The CDR3 is 16 amino acids. CDR1 is SGHNT and CDR2 is YYREEE in the germline V gene (reference sequence). Trimming took 5 bases from V and 4 from J; bases not matched to a gene: 8. In DNA form, the CDR3 reads TGTGCCAGCAGGGACAGGGCCGCGGGGGGGGCCAACGTCCTGACTTTC. Its protein product is CASRDRAAGGANVLTF.

The gene calls are TRBV6-5 and TRBJ2-3, with 9 bases that match TRBD2. Trimming cost V 0 bases and J 6 bases; bases outside gene matches: 7. CDR1 MNHEY and CDR2 SVGAGI come from the germline V gene. The CDR3 has 16 amino acids. The CDR3 region has the DNA TGTGCCAGCAGTTACTCGATTAGCGGGGGCATTGATACGCAGTATTTT. Its protein is CASSYSISGGIDTQYF.

The chain has TRBV20-1 and TRBJ2-3; 11 bases align to TRBD2. The V and J ends lost 3 bases and 2 bases, in that order; junction bases with no gene match: 10. The CDR3 has 17 residues. Looked up from germline, CDR1 is DFQATT and CDR2 is SNEGSKA (reference sequence). CDR3 DNA: TGCAGTGCTAGTCCTTTTAGACTAGCGGGGCACACAGATACGCAGTATTTT. Protein product: CSASPFRLAGHTDTQYF.

The chain employs TRBV4-3 and TRBJ1-2; 7 bases are shared with TRBD1. After removal of 3 bases from V and 2 bases from J, the junction contained 9 bases not matched to a gene. The CDR3 covers 16 residues. CDR1 is LGHNA and CDR2 is YSLEER in the germline V gene. CDR3 amino acids: CASSHLRDRPNYGYTF. CDR3 sequence (DNA): TGCGCCAGCAGCCATCTCCGGGACAGACCAAACTATGGCTACACCTTC.

The chain employs TRBV7-9 and TRBJ1-1; D ambiguous. Germline lookup yields CDR1 SEHNR and CDR2 FQNEAQ (reference sequence). V was pared by 5 bases and J by 0 bases, with 13 bases between. The length of the CDR3 is 15 residues. Written as DNA, the CDR3 is TGTGCCAGCAGCCTTGGTCGAGGTCTGAACACTGAAGCTTTCTTT. Protein product: CASSLGRGLNTEAFF. Full variable domain (missing parts from reference TRBV7-9 and TRBJ1-1): DTGVSQNPRHKITKRGQNVTFRCDPISEHNRLYWYRQTLGQGPEFLTYFQNEAQLEKSRLLSDRFSAERPKGSFSTLEIQRTEQGDSAMYLCASSLGRGLNTEAFFGQGTRLTVV.

V and J are TRBV2 and TRBJ1-2; D unclear. CDR3 length: 13 residues. V lost 3 bases, J lost 10 bases, and 15 bases lay in between. CDR1 and CDR2 from the germline V gene are SNHLY and FYNNEI. CDR3 sequence reads: CASSDLGPLSYTF. DNA for the CDR3: TGTGCCAGCAGTGATCTTGGGCCGCTATCCTACACCTTC.

This clone turned up a few times. The genes are TRBV19 and TRBJ1-5; D is ambiguous. The CDR3 covers 15 residues. With 5 bases removed from V and 6 bases from J, the gap between germline ends came to 17 bases. Germline V CDR1 and CDR2: LNHDA, SQIVND (reference sequence). The CDR3 here is CASSPTPRVGQPQHF. The CDR3, as DNA: TGTGCCAGTAGTCCGACTCCTCGTGTGGGTCAGCCCCAGCATTTT.

This clone occurred once. This chain connects TRBV6-2 or TRBV6-3 to TRBJ1-2; 9 bases agree with TRBD1. CDR3 size: 14 residues. Looked up from germline, CDR1 is MNHEY and CDR2 is SVGEGT. J was trimmed by 7 bases and V by 5 bases; bases with no gene match: 8. CDR3 in amino acids: CASSPTGGSGGYTF. The CDR3 DNA reads TGTGCCAGCAGTCCGACAGGGGGAAGTGGTGGCTACACCTTC.

The genes are TRBV13 and TRBJ2-2; the match to TRBD1 covers 12 bases. Germline-derived CDR1 and CDR2 are PRHDT and FYEKMQ (reference sequence). The CDR3 loop spans 16 amino acids. The V segment lost 4 bases and the J segment 4 bases; nucleotides outside the gene matches: 4. The CDR3 loop reads CASSSGQGARTGELFF. In DNA form, the CDR3 reads TGTGCCAGCAGCTCGGGACAGGGGGCCCGCACCGGGGAGCTGTTTTTT. Filled out from reference TRBV13 and TRBJ2-2, the complete variable domain reads AAGVIQSPRHLIKEKRETATLKCYPIPRHDTVYWYQQGPGQDPQFLISFYEKMQSDKGSIPDRFSAQQFSDYHSELNMSSLELGDSALYFCASSSGQGARTGELFFGEGSRLTVL.

This chain links TRBV4-1 with TRBJ1-2; the D is unclear. The germline gives CDR1 MGHRA, CDR2 YSYEKL. The V gene lost 0 bases and the J gene lost 4 bases, with 9 bases spanning the gap. This CDR3 contains 14 residues. CDR3 in DNA: TGCGCCAGCAGCCAAGACAGGCAAAGCTATGGCTACACCTTC. Amino acids: CASSQDRQSYGYTF.

CDR3 loop: CASSQQGNGETQYF. For the CDR3, the DNA is TGTGCCAGCAGCCAGCAGGGAAATGGAGAGACCCAGTACTTC. The V and J genes are TRBV9 and TRBJ2-5; D may be TRBD1 (5 bases). The length of the CDR3 is 14 residues. V lost 4 bases and J lost 4, with 14 bases in between. Per the germline V gene, CDR1 is SGDLS and CDR2 is YYNGEE. The full variable domain, in which reference TRBV9 and TRBJ2-5 provide the parts outside the CDR3, is DSGVTQTPKHLITATGQRVTLRCSPRSGDLSVYWYQQSLDQGLQFLIQYYNGEERAKGNILERFSAQQFPDLHSELNLSSLELGDSALYFCASSQQGNGETQYFGPGTRLLVL.

The chain combines TRBV19 with TRBJ1-1; 7 nucleotides line up with TRBD1. The germline gives CDR1 LNHDA, CDR2 SQIVND (reference sequence). The CDR3 is made up of 15 amino acids. V lost 1 base to trimming and J lost 10 bases; unmatched junction nucleotides: 12. The CDR3: CASSIGGTAGASAFF. The CDR3 DNA reads TGTGCCAGTAGTATAGGGGGGACAGCCGGTGCCTCAGCTTTCTTT.

The chain joins TRBV6-2 or TRBV6-3 to TRBJ2-7, with 7 bases aligning to TRBD1. The CDR3 is 16 residues long. Germline-derived CDR1 and CDR2 are MNHEY and SVGEGT. The ends lost 0 bases at V and 2 bases at J; junction bases unmatched: 7. The CDR3 coding sequence is TGTGCCAGCAGTTACTCTCCGACAGGGCCTACCTACGAGCAGTACTTC. Amino acid sequence: CASSYSPTGPTYEQYF.

The rearrangement links TRBV6-5 to TRBJ2-5, with TRBD1 identical over 7 bases. After removal of 6 bases from V and 5 bases from J, the junction contained 12 bases not matched to a gene. The CDR3 is made up of 15 amino acids. Germline assignment: CDR1 MNHEY and CDR2 SVGAGI. CDR3 protein: CASSPLRQGGETQYF. The CDR3 region has the DNA TGTGCCAGCAGCCCGCTCCGACAGGGTGGGGAGACCCAGTACTTC.

V gene TRBV7-2 combines with J gene TRBJ1-2; 9 bases align to TRBD1. The CDR3 loop spans 15 amino acids. Germline CDR1 and CDR2: SGHTA and FQGNSA. After removal of 3 bases from V and 5 bases from J, the junction contained 7 bases not matched to a gene. The CDR3 DNA reads TGTGCCAGCAGCTTGGGACAGGGAGTTTTATATGGCTACACCTTC. It specifies CASSLGQGVLYGYTF. The whole variable domain, filled in from reference TRBV7-2 and TRBJ1-2, reads GAGVSQSPSNKVTEKGKDVELRCDPISGHTALYWYRQSLGQGLEFLIYFQGNSAPDKSGLPSDRFSAERTGGSVSTLTIQRTQQEDSAVYLCASSLGQGVLYGYTFGSGTRLTVV.

The chain has TRBV10-3 and TRBJ2-2; TRBD1 might be the D (5 bases). Germline CDR1 ENHRY, CDR2 SYGVKD. The length of the CDR3 is 15 residues. Trimming cost V 0 bases and J 5 bases, with 10 bases left between them. CDR3 DNA sequence: TGTGCCATCAGTGAGTCGATCCCAGGGACCGGGGAGCTGTTTTTT. Residues: CAISESIPGTGELFF.

The chain is built from TRBV19 and TRBJ2-1, with 11 bases aligning to TRBD2. The CDR3 extends over 19 amino acids. CDR1 LNHDA and CDR2 SQIVND come from the germline V gene (reference sequence). V lost 2 bases, J lost 7 bases, and 16 bases stayed unmatched. The CDR3 region has the DNA TGTGCCAGTAGTATACCAACTAGCGGGAGTCTGGCTGTGGGGAATGAGCAGTTCTTC. Protein: CASSIPTSGSLAVGNEQFF.

The chain has TRBV27 and TRBJ1-2; D is unresolved. This CDR3 has 15 residues. V lost 6 bases, J lost 8 bases, and 22 bases lay in between. Per the germline V gene, CDR1 is MNHEY and CDR2 is SMNVEV (reference sequence). CDR3: CASRLDAGNPKGYTF. The CDR3 region has the DNA TGTGCCAGCAGGTTAGACGCGGGGAACCCTAAGGGCTACACCTTC.

The J gene is TRBJ1-2, the V gene TRBV28; 10 nucleotides agree with TRBD1. This CDR3 comprises 14 residues. Per germline, CDR1 MDHEN and CDR2 SYDVKM. V was clipped by 6 bases and J by 4 bases; unmatched bases: 5. CDR3 in amino acids: CASSDRTGGYGYTF. The CDR3 nucleotides are TGTGCCAGCAGCGATCGGACAGGGGGCTATGGCTACACCTTC.

The chain recombines TRBV9 with TRBJ2-1; D may be TRBD1 (5 bases). In germline, CDR1 is SGDLS, CDR2 YYNGEE. The length of the CDR3 is 15 residues. V was clipped by 0 bases and J by 4 bases, with 11 bases between them. For the CDR3, the DNA is TGTGCCAGCAGCGTAGTAGGGGCCGAGTACAATGAGCAGTTCTTC. It is translated as CASSVVGAEYNEQFF.